These T cell receptor beta chains were read from a single sample in a study of blood T cells in healthy people across ages. TCRdb reprocessed the 5' RACE reads with MiXCR, giving one entry per CDR3 protein. Here the sample spans about 800,000 distinct CDR3 sequences, approximately 25% being singletons. The sample also formed part of further work on T cells of mothers and their children.

The sequencing input was blood. These receptors all stem from a boy between 10 and 17 years old in good health. Both conserved end residues are part of each CDR3. The order of the fields is V gene, D gene, clone size, J gene, CDR3 DNA, CDR3 protein. The D gene is left open where the match is weak. Some rows mark clone size as missing; the rest say once, few, many or name a class of expanded clone.

>TRBV28|.|.|TRBJ2-7
TGTGCCAGCAGTTTCTCCCCCTCCTACGAGCAGTACTTC
CASSFSPSYEQYF
>TRBV9|.|.|TRBJ2-1
TGTGCCAGCAGCGTAGTGGGAGATAATGAGCAGTTCTTC
CASSVVGDNEQFF
>TRBV20-1|TRBD1|.|TRBJ1-2
TGCAGTGCTAAGGGAGGACAGGGATATGGCTACACCTTC
CSAKGGQGYGYTF
>TRBV5-1|TRBD1|.|TRBJ1-1
TGCGCCAGCAGCGAACGGACAGGGCCGAACACTGAAGCTTTCTTT
CASSERTGPNTEAFF
>TRBV5-1|TRBD2|.|TRBJ2-5
TGCGCCACCAATCGGGGGGGCCAGGAGACCCAGTACTTC
CATNRGGQETQYF
>TRBV27|.|many|TRBJ2-2
TGTGCCAGCAGTCCCCCTAATACCGGGGAGCTGTTTTTT
CASSPPNTGELFF
>TRBV9|.|.|TRBJ2-5
TGTGCCAGCAGCGAACATCCACAGGCCCAAGAGACCCAGTACTTC
CASSEHPQAQETQYF
>TRBV9|.|few|TRBJ2-2
TGTGCCAGCAGCGTAGAGACGAACTTTCTCAACACCGGGGAGCTGTTTTTT
CASSVETNFLNTGELFF
>TRBV5-6|.|.|TRBJ2-4
TGTGCCAGCAGCTTGGGGGCATTTTCCAAAAACATTCAGTACTTC
CASSLGAFSKNIQYF
>TRBV5-1|.|.|TRBJ2-3
TGCGCCAGCAGTCTCGGACTACGTAGCACAGATACGCAGTATTTT
CASSLGLRSTDTQYF
>TRBV20-1|.|few|TRBJ2-2
TGCAGTGCTATCCGCGGGGGCGACGGGGAGCTGTTTTTT
CSAIRGGDGELFF
>TRBV20-1|TRBD2|few|TRBJ2-1
TGCAGTGCAAATCCGGGACTAGCGCACACCCCTAGCTCCTACAATGAGCAGTTCTTC
CSANPGLAHTPSSYNEQFF
>TRBV12-3/TRBV12-4|.|.|TRBJ2-4
TGTGCCAGCAGTTTCTACGGGGAAGGGAACATTCAGTACTTC
CASSFYGEGNIQYF
>TRBV21-1|.|.|TRBJ2-5
TGTGCCAGCAGGACAACCCCGAAATTAGCTGGAGAGACCCAGTACTTC
CASRTTPKLAGETQYF
>TRBV7-8|TRBD2|.|TRBJ2-3
TGTGCCAGCAGCTTAGAGGGGGCTAGCGGGAGTAATTCAGATACGCAGTATTTT
CASSLEGASGSNSDTQYF
>TRBV29-1|TRBD2|.|TRBJ2-2
TGCAGCGGTTCAGCGGGGGACACCGGGGAGCTGTTTTTT
CSGSAGDTGELFF
>TRBV6-2/TRBV6-3|TRBD2|few|TRBJ2-1
TGTGCCAGCGGAACGGGACTAGCGGGATCAGCCAAGGTCAATGAGCAGTTCTTC
CASGTGLAGSAKVNEQFF
>TRBV4-3|TRBD1|many|TRBJ2-3
TGCGCCAGCAGCCAGCTCCAAGGACAGGGGGCAGATACGCAGTATTTT
CASSQLQGQGADTQYF
>TRBV20-1|TRBD2|.|TRBJ2-1
TGCAGTGCTATGACTAGCGCCTACAATGAGCAGTTCTTC
CSAMTSAYNEQFF
>TRBV24-1|TRBD1|.|TRBJ1-2
TGTGCCACCAGTAGTACAGGGGTTGGCTACACCTTC
CATSSTGVGYTF
>TRBV4-3|.|.|TRBJ2-5
TGCGCCAGCAGCTTTACACTGGGGGGTGAGACCCAGTACTTC
CASSFTLGGETQYF
>TRBV12-3/TRBV12-4|.|few|TRBJ2-4
TGTGCCAGCTCCGACAGTACGGAAAACATTCAGTACTTC
CASSDSTENIQYF
>TRBV6-2/TRBV6-3|.|.|TRBJ2-3
TGTGCCAGCATACACGGGACACTCTCCACAGATACGCAGTATTTT
CASIHGTLSTDTQYF
>TRBV4-1|.|few|TRBJ2-7
TGCGCCAGCAGCCCCGGGTTCCCCGGAAACTACGAGCAGTACTTC
CASSPGFPGNYEQYF
>TRBV25-1|TRBD2|.|TRBJ2-3
TGTGCCAGCAGTGAAAGGGACGGGACTAGCCTCACAGATACGCAGTATTTT
CASSERDGTSLTDTQYF
>TRBV24-1|TRBD1|few|TRBJ2-7
TGTGCCACCAGTGATGCGGGACAGGGGACGTCTAAGCAGTACTTC
CATSDAGQGTSKQYF
>TRBV7-2|.|.|TRBJ2-1
TGTGCCAGCAACCGTCCTCTAGCGTCCAGGGGTAATGAGCAGTTCTTC
CASNRPLASRGNEQFF
>TRBV6-5|.|few|TRBJ1-1
TGTGCCAGCAGTTCTGCAGGGCGTAGGGAAGCTTTCTTT
CASSSAGRREAFF
>TRBV4-3|.|few|TRBJ2-7
TGCGCCAGCAGCCAAGATCTTCGCGGGGGCTTCTACGAGCAGTACTTC
CASSQDLRGGFYEQYF
>TRBV12-3/TRBV12-4|.|.|TRBJ1-4
TGTGCCAGCAGTTTATTTCGCAGAACTAATGAAAAACTGTTTTTT
CASSLFRRTNEKLFF
>TRBV7-9|.|.|TRBJ2-1
TGTGCCAACAGCCGTGGGAATGAGCAGTTCTTC
CANSRGNEQFF
>TRBV11-2|.|.|TRBJ2-3
TGTGCCAGCACCAACCCCTGGGAGTTGGCAGATACGCAGTATTTT
CASTNPWELADTQYF
>TRBV12-3/TRBV12-4|.|few|TRBJ2-3
TGTGCCAGCACGGGGCTAGCGAGCACAGATACGCAGTATTTT
CASTGLASTDTQYF
>TRBV29-1|TRBD1|few|TRBJ2-6
TGCAGCGTTGAAGCGGGGACAGCCGGGGCCAACGTCCTGACTTTC
CSVEAGTAGANVLTF
>TRBV7-9|.|.|TRBJ2-3
TGTGCCAGCAGCTCCGGTTTCGGTGGGGATACGCAGTATTTT
CASSSGFGGDTQYF
>TRBV7-3|TRBD2|few|TRBJ2-7
TGTGCCAGCAGCTTAGCGGGACTAGCGGGGGACGAGCAGTACTTC
CASSLAGLAGDEQYF
>TRBV28|.|few|TRBJ2-1
TGTGCCAGCAGCCTTCCCTCAGGGGACCCCTACAATGAGCAGTTCTTC
CASSLPSGDPYNEQFF
>TRBV29-1|.|.|TRBJ2-5
TGCAGCGTTGAAGTGCGACAGGGAGGACCCAAAGAGACCCAGTACTTC
CSVEVRQGGPKETQYF
>TRBV7-6|.|few|TRBJ2-2
TGTGCCAGCAGCTTAGTTTCGCGGGAGCTGTTTTTT
CASSLVSRELFF
>TRBV6-2/TRBV6-3|.|.|TRBJ2-7
TGTGCCAGCAGTGGGGTTTTTGTGGAGAGCCCCTACGAGCAGTACTTC
CASSGVFVESPYEQYF
>TRBV3-1|.|few|TRBJ2-4
TGTGCCGTCAGTCGGGGCGGAATAGCCAAAAACATTCAGTACTTC
CAVSRGGIAKNIQYF